This record looks at one TCR beta chain sequence and its context. The sample comes from a study of blood T cells in healthy people across ages. Using a J-beta primer mix together with a sample-barcoded 5' primer, a second PCR was run for 7 to 11 cycles. TCRdb independently ran MiXCR on the 5' RACE reads; one entry per CDR3 protein. The data contain 1.5 million to 2 million distinct CDR3 sequences, around 42% of them singletons. The CDR3 covers 14 residues. Germline V lookup: CDR1 DFQATT, CDR2 SNEGSKA (reference sequence). The sample was blood. The clonotype comes from a human donor in good health. The gene calls are TRBV20-1 and TRBJ2-4, with 8 bases lining up with TRBD2. The end of the DNA is better explained by TRBJ2-5, so the J call may be wrong. This CDR3 reads CSASPNGLAGTQYF. The CDR3, as DNA: TGCAGTGCTAGCCCTAACGGACTAGCAGGGACCCAGTACTTC.